This T cell receptor beta chain was sequenced during a study of cytomegalovirus exposure and HLA in healthy donors. Concerning this clone: Its antigen is undetermined.

The germline gives CDR1 SGDLS, CDR2 YYNGEE. Trimming cost V 3 bases and J 3 bases; bases outside gene matches: 14. This CDR3 contains 19 residues. The study, taken as a whole, reports: Data from an earlier analysis indicated that most TCR beta V segments were productive either about 87% or about 30% of the time. Later analysis identified a missense DCLRE1C variant that was linked to TCR beta V- and J-gene trimming.

PCR used 60 Vbeta primers and 13 Jbeta primers. The authors' processing: There were about 86 million unique TCR beta chains by a later count, and 10 million to 12 million of them were shared. Here immunoSEQ multiplex PCR was the method, and the copy in TCRdb shows in-frame clones only, minus some. The D gene and trimming were derived from the DNA, and the V and J assignments and clone size from that table. Its clone listing holds 100,000 to 150,000 clones. The chain has TRBV9 and TRBJ2-2, with TRBD1 identical over 10 bases. The clonotype originates from a man aged 18 to 29 in good health and CMV-seronegative. Sample: PBMCs. CDR3 sequence: CASSARLLTGTGDTGELFF. As DNA, the CDR3 is TGTGCCAGCAGCGCCCGACTTTTAACCGGGACAGGGGACACCGGGGAGCTGTTTTTT.